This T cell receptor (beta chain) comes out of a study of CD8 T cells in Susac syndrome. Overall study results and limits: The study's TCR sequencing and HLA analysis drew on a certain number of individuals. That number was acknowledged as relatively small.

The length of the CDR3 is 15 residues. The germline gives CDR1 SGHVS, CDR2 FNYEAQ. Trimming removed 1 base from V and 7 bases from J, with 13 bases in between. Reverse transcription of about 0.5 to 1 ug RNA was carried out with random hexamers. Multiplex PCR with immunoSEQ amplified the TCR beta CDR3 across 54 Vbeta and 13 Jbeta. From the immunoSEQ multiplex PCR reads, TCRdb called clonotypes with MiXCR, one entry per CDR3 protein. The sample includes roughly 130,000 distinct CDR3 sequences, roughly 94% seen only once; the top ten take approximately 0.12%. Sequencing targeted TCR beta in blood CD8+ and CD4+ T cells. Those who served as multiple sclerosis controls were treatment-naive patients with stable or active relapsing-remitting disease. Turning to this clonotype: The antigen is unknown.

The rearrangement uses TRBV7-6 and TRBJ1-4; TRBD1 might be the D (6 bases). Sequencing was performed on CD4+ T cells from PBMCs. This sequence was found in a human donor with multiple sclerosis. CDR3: CASSLGGLRSEKLFF. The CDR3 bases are TGTGCCAGCAGCTTAGGGGGGCTAAGGAGTGAAAAACTGTTTTTT.